This T cell receptor (beta chain) originates from a study of CD8 T cells in ankylosing spondylitis. The V and J ends lost 1 base and 3 bases respectively, with 10 bases between them. CDR3 length: 14 residues. The germline CDR1 and CDR2 sequences are SGHDT and YYEEEE. General study points: The study identified a TCR beta motif of seven or eight highly homologous variants that appeared characteristic of ankylosing spondylitis blood. Researchers report that disease-linked clones proved CD8+ and relatively rare in peripheral blood.

This clonotype was counted many times. Its target is unknown. Each CDR3 protein is one row after TCRdb ran MiXCR on the 5' RACE reads. The sample carries approximately 520,000 distinct CDR3 sequences, 5.3% recorded once. The TCR originated in a male donor with ankylosing spondylitis. The sample was blood, either unsorted or a sorted T cell fraction (not recorded which). The chain has TRBV5-6 and TRBJ1-1; the D gene is possibly TRBD1 (5 bases). CDR3 bases: TGTGCCAGCAGCTTGATAGACAGTTACACTGAAGCTTTCTTT. It encodes CASSLIDSYTEAFF.